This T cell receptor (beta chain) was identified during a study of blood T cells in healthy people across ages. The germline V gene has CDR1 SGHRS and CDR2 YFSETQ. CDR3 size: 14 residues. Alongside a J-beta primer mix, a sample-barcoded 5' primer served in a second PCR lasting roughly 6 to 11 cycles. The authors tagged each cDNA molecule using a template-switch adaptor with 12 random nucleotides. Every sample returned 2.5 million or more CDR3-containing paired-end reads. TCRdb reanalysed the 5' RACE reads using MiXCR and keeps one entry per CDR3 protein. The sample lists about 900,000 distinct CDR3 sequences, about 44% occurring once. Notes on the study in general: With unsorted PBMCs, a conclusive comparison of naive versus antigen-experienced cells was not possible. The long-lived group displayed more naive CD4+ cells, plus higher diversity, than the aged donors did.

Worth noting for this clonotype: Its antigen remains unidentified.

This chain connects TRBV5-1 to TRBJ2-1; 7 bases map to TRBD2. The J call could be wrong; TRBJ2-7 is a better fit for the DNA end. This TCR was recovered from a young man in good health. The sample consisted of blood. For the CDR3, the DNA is TGCGCCAGCAGCCTTGGGGGGGATTACAATGAGCAGTACTTC. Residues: CASSLGGDYNEQYF.